These 29 T cell receptor beta chains came from one sample sequenced in a study of blood T cell repertoires in COVID-19. TCRdb's table, derived via immunoSEQ multiplex PCR, lists solely in-frame clones and lacks some. This sample has some 500,000 clones, with approximately 91% found just once. Source material: peripheral blood. The receptors come from a woman in her forties or fifties with COVID-19, enrolled during active disease.

This clone appeared a single time. The chain is built from TRBV28 and TRBJ1-2; D uncertain. V lost 2 bases and J lost 8, with 18 bases in between. The CDR3 extends over 15 amino acids. Germline V gene data show CDR1 as MDHEN and CDR2 as SYDVKM. The CDR3 DNA reads TGTGCCAGCAGTTTAGGGCTCTCGGGTCCGGGAGGCTACACCTTC. This translates into CASSLGLSGPGGYTF.

The chain joins TRBV2 to TRBJ2-2, with 8 bases that match TRBD1. V shed 6 bases, J shed 7 bases, and the junction held 13 bases outside the gene matches. Germline values: CDR1 SNHLY, CDR2 FYNNEI. There are 16 residues in the CDR3. DNA for the CDR3: TGTGCCAGCAGCCCTAGGCCGCAGGGGGCGGACGGGGAGCTGTTTTTT. It encodes CASSPRPQGADGELFF. Combining the CDR3 with reference TRBV2 and TRBJ2-2 gives the whole variable domain EPEVTQTPSHQVTQMGQEVILRCVPISNHLYFYWYRQILGQKVEFLVSFYNNEISEKSEIFDDQFSVERPDGSNFTLKIRSTKLEDSAMYFCASSPRPQGADGELFFGEGSRLTVL.

As DNA, the CDR3 is TGTGCCAGCAGGGGGGGGTTACAAGAGACCCAGTACTTC. Translated, it gives CASRGGLQETQYF. The V call is TRBV5-4, the J call TRBJ2-5; TRBD2 agrees at 7 bases. From germline, CDR1 is SGHNT and CDR2 YYREEE (reference sequence). V shed 5 bases and J 2 bases; nucleotides not matched to a gene: 3. This CDR3 contains 13 residues.

The V gene is TRBV5-1, the J gene TRBJ2-1; D possibly corresponds to TRBD2 (6 bases). CDR1 SGHRS and CDR2 YFSETQ come from the germline V gene. CDR3 length: 14 amino acids. V was clipped by 5 bases and J by 10 bases, with 19 bases between them. The CDR3 bases are TGCGCCAGCAGTTTCGGGACTGGCTCATGGGAGCAGTTCTTC. As protein: CASSFGTGSWEQFF.

The chain recombines TRBV3-1 (or the pseudogene TRBV3-2) with TRBJ2-7; tentative D call: TRBD1 (5 bases). CDR3 size: 14 residues. Germline assignment: CDR1 LGHDT and CDR2 YNNKEL (reference sequence). Trimming cost V 4 bases and J 3 bases, with 13 bases left between them. The CDR3 loop is CASSPWGPLYEQYF. CDR3 nucleotides: TGTGCCAGCAGCCCCTGGGGCCCCCTCTACGAGCAGTACTTC.

The V gene is TRBV18, the J gene TRBJ2-5; D gene ambiguous. Germline V gene data show CDR1 as KGHSH and CDR2 as LQKENI. Trimming took off 1 base at V and 0 bases at J, with 6 bases between the two ends. The CDR3 length is 14 residues. This chain's CDR3 is CASSPLSDQETQYF. Here the CDR3 DNA reads TGTGCCAGCTCACCACTTTCCGACCAAGAGACCCAGTACTTC. Full variable domain (missing parts from reference TRBV18 and TRBJ2-5): NAGVMQNPRHLVRRRGQEARLRCSPMKGHSHVYWYRQLPEEGLKFMVYLQKENIIDESGMPKERFSAEFPKEGPSILRIQQVVRGDSAAYFCASSPLSDQETQYFGPGTRLLVL.

The chain recombines TRBV5-1 with TRBJ2-7; 8 nucleotides match TRBD1. This CDR3 has 15 residues. V shed 2 bases and J 0 bases; nucleotides not matched to a gene: 4. Germline CDR1 reads SGHRS; CDR2 reads YFSETQ. This chain's CDR3 is CASSFRDRSSYEQYF. CDR3 bases: TGCGCCAGCAGCTTCCGGGACAGGAGCTCCTACGAGCAGTACTTC.

This rearrangement joins TRBV5-6 to TRBJ2-3, with no clear D. The germline V gene has CDR1 SGHDT and CDR2 YYEEEE. This CDR3 is 14 amino acids long. V dropped 0 bases and J dropped 6 bases, with 11 bases sitting between them. CDR3 loop: CASSLGQVGDTQYF. Written as DNA, the CDR3 is TGTGCCAGCAGCTTGGGCCAGGTTGGCGATACGCAGTATTTT. Variable domain in full (rest from reference TRBV5-6 and TRBJ2-3): DAGVTQSPTHLIKTRGQQVTLRCSPKSGHDTVSWYQQALGQGPQFIFQYYEEEERQRGNFPDRFSGHQFPNYSSELNVNALLLGDSALYLCASSLGQVGDTQYFGPGTRLTVL.

The rearrangement links TRBV5-1 to TRBJ1-1; 10 nucleotides match TRBD1. Germline trimming cut 10 bases from V and 3 bases from J; bases unmatched to any gene: 12. Germline V gene sequence: CDR1 SGHRS, CDR2 YFSETQ. This CDR3 region has 15 residues. CDR3 loop: CAGRDRGELDTEAFF. The CDR3 DNA reads TGCGCCGGCCGGGACAGGGGTGAATTGGACACTGAAGCTTTCTTT.

The CDR3 DNA is TGTGCCAGCACCCGAGGTGGAGGCTACACCTTC. Translated: CASTRGGGYTF. This chain links TRBV9 with TRBJ1-2; no definite D call. Trimming pared 6 bases from V and 8 bases from J, leaving 11 bases between. Germline loops: CDR1 SGDLS, CDR2 YYNGEE. This CDR3 has 11 amino acids.

The rearrangement uses TRBV14 and TRBJ1-1, with 7 bases aligning to TRBD1. After removal of 0 bases from V and 4 bases from J, the junction contained 5 bases not matched to a gene. Germline CDR1 SGHDN, CDR2 FVKESK. The CDR3 sequence is 15 residues long. The CDR3 here is CASSQDEQGVTEAFF. The CDR3 DNA reads TGTGCCAGCAGCCAAGATGAGCAGGGGGTCACTGAAGCTTTCTTT.

The J gene is TRBJ2-1, the V gene TRBV30; TRBD1 aligns across 7 bases. The CDR3 contains 14 residues. Per the germline V gene, CDR1 is GTSNPN and CDR2 is SVGIG (reference sequence). J gave up 6 bases and V 3 bases, and 8 bases lay outside the gene matches. The CDR3 protein is CAWSGQALGNEQFF. DNA for the CDR3: TGTGCCTGGAGCGGACAGGCCCTCGGCAATGAGCAGTTCTTC.

CDR3 sequence reads: CASSRRTGGGLAYEQYF. Here the CDR3 DNA reads TGCGCCAGCAGCCGACGGACAGGGGGCGGCCTAGCCTACGAGCAGTACTTC. This chain links TRBV5-1 with TRBJ2-7; TRBD1 matches at 11 bases. From germline, CDR1 is SGHRS and CDR2 YFSETQ. The J segment lost 2 bases and the V segment lost 4 bases, leaving 11 bases of the junction unmatched. The CDR3 has 17 residues.

This CDR3 is CASSLQGATGELFF. The CDR3 DNA is TGTGCCAGTAGTCTTCAGGGGGCGACCGGGGAGCTGTTTTTT. J is TRBJ2-2 and V is TRBV19, with TRBD1 matching over 8 bases. Germline V gene lookup returns CDR1 LNHDA and CDR2 SQIVND (reference sequence). This CDR3 comprises 14 residues. V was clipped by 5 bases and J by 5 bases; unmatched bases: 4.

This clone was seen once. The chain links TRBV6-5 to TRBJ2-7, with D maybe TRBD1 (6 bases). The CDR3 is made up of 11 amino acids. Trimming shortened V by 6 bases and J by 6 bases, and 9 bases separated the two germline ends. Germline CDR1 MNHEY, CDR2 SVGAGI. In DNA, the CDR3 is TGTGCCAGCAGATTGGGGGCCGAGCAGTACTTC. This encodes CASRLGAEQYF.

The V gene is TRBV3-1 (or the pseudogene TRBV3-2), the J gene TRBJ2-6; D not certain. CDR3 length: 17 residues. Germline CDR1 LGHDT, CDR2 YNNKEL (reference sequence). The V end was cut by 1 base, the J end by 3 bases, with 13 bases between. CDR3 DNA sequence: TGTGCCAGCAGCCAAGGAATTCGGGTCGGTGGGGCCAACGTCCTGACTTTC. It codes for CASSQGIRVGGANVLTF.

V usage is TRBV12-5 and J usage is TRBJ2-1; 11 positions agree with TRBD2. V shed 1 base and J 1 base; nucleotides not matched to a gene: 3. The CDR3 is 17 amino acids. Germline CDR1 and CDR2: LGHNT and FRNRAP. The CDR3 protein is CASGLGLAGPSYNEQFF. Here the CDR3 DNA reads TGTGCTAGTGGTTTGGGACTAGCGGGGCCTTCCTACAATGAGCAGTTCTTC.

The CDR3 spells CATSRDLVGTHYGYTF. The CDR3, as DNA: TGTGCCACCAGCAGAGATCTAGTAGGCACCCACTATGGCTACACCTTC. The chain employs TRBV15 and TRBJ1-2, with D unresolved. V lost 0 bases, J lost 3 bases, and 14 bases lay in between. This CDR3 contains 16 residues. From germline, CDR1 is LNHNV and CDR2 YYDKDF (reference sequence).

The genes are TRBV28 and TRBJ2-7; TRBD2 matches at 7 bases. Per germline, CDR1 MDHEN and CDR2 SYDVKM. This CDR3 contains 14 residues. V shed 7 bases and J 4 bases; nucleotides not matched to a gene: 10. The CDR3 spells CASNSGLDGYEQYF. The CDR3 DNA follows: TGTGCCAGCAATTCTGGACTAGATGGGTACGAGCAGTACTTC.

A remark on this clone: Other DNA sequences in this specimen translate into the identical CDR3. The rearrangement uses TRBV7-9 and TRBJ2-7; D call uncertain. The germline V and J ends were trimmed by 5 bases and 3 bases, with 8 bases remaining between them. The CDR3 is 12 amino acids. CDR1 is SEHNR, CDR2 FQNEAQ, per germline (reference sequence). CDR3 in amino acids: CASSLNSYEQYF. The CDR3 region has the DNA TGTGCCAGCAGCCTCAACAGCTACGAGCAGTACTTC.

The chain employs TRBV21-1 and TRBJ2-7; the DNA was not used to check the table's D call, TRBD2. TRBV21-1 is listed as a pseudogene. This CDR3 is built from 17 residues. The CDR3 nucleotides are TGTGCCAGCAGCAAGGGGGGGCCTTCGCGCAACTCCTACGAGCAGTACTTC. This sequence encodes CASSKGGPSRNSYEQYF.

This clone has only one observation. V and J are TRBV7-2 and TRBJ2-3; perhaps TRBD2 as D (6 bases). Germline values: CDR1 SGHTA, CDR2 FQGNSA. The length of the CDR3 is 15 residues. The V gene lost 2 bases and the J gene lost 9 bases, with 18 bases spanning the gap. The CDR3: CASSLLLGGGGTQYF. CDR3 nucleotide sequence: TGTGCCAGCAGCTTATTATTGGGGGGTGGCGGAACGCAGTATTTT. The full variable domain, with the rest looked up from reference TRBV7-2 and TRBJ2-3, is GAGVSQSPSNKVTEKGKDVELRCDPISGHTALYWYRQSLGQGLEFLIYFQGNSAPDKSGLPSDRFSAERTGGSVSTLTIQRTQQEDSAVYLCASSLLLGGGGTQYFGPGTRLTVL.

The V call is TRBV20-1, the J call TRBJ2-1; D ambiguous. The germline V and J ends were trimmed by 3 bases and 1 base, with 10 bases remaining between them. The CDR3 runs 14 residues. CDR1 and CDR2 (germline): DFQATT, SNEGSKA (reference sequence). CDR3 protein: CSASRRRSYNEQFF. Written as DNA, the CDR3 is TGCAGTGCTAGTAGGCGGCGGTCCTACAATGAGCAGTTCTTC.

The chain employs TRBV4-1 and TRBJ1-2; 7 nucleotides agree with TRBD1. The trim removed 2 bases at V and 1 base at J, leaving 16 bases unmatched. This CDR3 region has 19 residues. Per the germline V gene, CDR1 is MGHRA and CDR2 is YSYEKL. Written as DNA, the CDR3 is TGCGCCAGCAGCCAACCCCTACCGCTGGGGGGACAGCTTAACTATGGCTACACCTTC. This encodes CASSQPLPLGGQLNYGYTF.

The V gene is TRBV5-5, the J gene TRBJ2-7, with 7 bases identical to TRBD1. Trimming removed 3 bases from V and 5 bases from J; junction bases left unmatched: 8. CDR1 is SGHKS, CDR2 YYEKEE, per germline (reference sequence). The CDR3 consists of 14 residues. The chain's CDR3 is CASSYNTGAHEQYF. CDR3 DNA: TGTGCCAGCAGCTATAATACAGGGGCCCACGAGCAGTACTTC.

This chain connects TRBV2 to TRBJ2-1, with D hard to call. Germline CDR1 and CDR2: SNHLY and FYNNEI. The CDR3 totals 13 residues. Trimming removed 7 bases from V and 4 bases from J, with 11 bases in between. CDR3 coding DNA: TGTGCCAGCACTCCAGGTCCTTACAATGAGCAGTTCTTC. Protein sequence: CASTPGPYNEQFF.

V is TRBV6-5 and J is TRBJ2-7; D call uncertain. CDR1 and CDR2 (germline): MNHEY, SVGAGI. Trimming shortened V by 10 bases and J by 5 bases, and 18 bases separated the two germline ends. This CDR3 spans 13 amino acids. The CDR3 sequence: CATLDSFLHEQYF. In nucleotides, the CDR3 is TGTGCCACCCTAGACTCGTTTCTCCACGAGCAGTACTTC.

This clone was counted a single time. This chain links TRBV4-1 with TRBJ1-2; no definite D call. With 0 bases removed from V and 0 bases from J, the gap between germline ends came to 11 bases. This CDR3 comprises 16 residues. Germline CDR1 is MGHRA and CDR2 is YSYEKL. The CDR3 bases are TGCGCCAGCAGCCAAGATGAGGATCTACCTAACTATGGCTACACCTTC. It translates to CASSQDEDLPNYGYTF.

This sequence joins TRBV6-5 and TRBJ1-6; D unresolved. The CDR3 has 14 amino acids. Trimming left V 0 bases short and J 10 bases short, with 10 bases between. Germline CDR1 reads MNHEY; CDR2 reads SVGAGI. The CDR3 is CASSYSGTESPLHF. For the CDR3, the DNA is TGTGCCAGCAGTTACTCGGGCACTGAATCACCCCTCCACTTT.